What follows are 12 T cell receptor beta chains derived from one specimen sequenced in a study of cytomegalovirus exposure and HLA in healthy donors. Use of 60 Vbeta and 13 Jbeta primers characterized the PCR. TCRdb's copy holds only in-frame clones and misses some; the assay was immunoSEQ multiplex PCR. This sample has about 130,000 clones, with roughly 75% found just once. The sequenced material came from PBMCs. The source is a young man in good health and CMV-seronegative.

The chain employs TRBV28 and TRBJ2-5, with 9 positions matching TRBD2. Germline CDR1 reads MDHEN; CDR2 reads SYDVKM. Trimming cost V 3 bases and J 5 bases; bases outside gene matches: 10. The length of the CDR3 is 16 residues. The CDR3 bases are TGTGCCAGCAGTTTTGTTGCGGGGGGGCCCGGGGAGACCCAGTACTTC. Its protein product is CASSFVAGGPGETQYF.

The genes are TRBV7-2 and TRBJ2-3, with 11 bases identical to TRBD2. J gave up 5 bases and V 5 bases, and 3 bases lay outside the gene matches. CDR1 and CDR2 from the germline V gene are SGHTA and FQGNSA. The CDR3 is 14 amino acids. The CDR3 nucleotides read TGTGCCAGCAGCCAGACTAGCGGGGAAGATACGCAGTATTTT. Its translation: CASSQTSGEDTQYF.

The chain is built from TRBV7-2 and TRBJ1-1; D perhaps matches TRBD1 (5 bases). Germline-derived CDR1 and CDR2 are SGHTA and FQGNSA. The V and J ends lost 3 bases and 1 base respectively, with 12 bases between them. The CDR3 has 15 amino acids. The DNA of the CDR3 is TGTGCCAGCAGCTTCAGGCGTCAGGGGAACACTGAAGCTTTCTTT. Protein product: CASSFRRQGNTEAFF.

The rearrangement links TRBV10-3 to TRBJ2-3; TRBD2 aligns across 8 bases. The V gene end was trimmed by 0 bases and the J gene end by 2 bases; junction bases not matched to a gene: 7. The CDR3 has 17 residues. Germline V gene data show CDR1 as ENHRY and CDR2 as SYGVKD. CDR3 protein: CAISESDGGAATDTQYF. The CDR3 DNA reads as TGTGCCATCAGTGAGTCTGACGGGGGGGCCGCCACAGATACGCAGTATTTT.

Of note for this clone: Additional DNA sequences in this sample encode the identical CDR3. This chain links TRBV5-1 with TRBJ2-1, with D possibly TRBD2 on 5 matching bases. V lost 0 bases, J lost 5 bases, and 9 bases lay in between. The CDR3 is 14 residues long. CDR1 is SGHRS and CDR2 is YFSETQ in the germline V gene. In DNA form, the CDR3 reads TGCGCCAGCAGCTTGGTTGCGGGCAACAATGAGCAGTTCTTC. It codes for CASSLVAGNNEQFF.

CDR3 nucleotide sequence: TGTGCCAGCTCACTTACAGGGGTCCCCCTCGAGCAGTACTTC. Its protein product is CASSLTGVPLEQYF. This rearrangement joins TRBV18 to TRBJ2-7, with TRBD1 matching over 7 bases. Germline V gene lookup returns CDR1 KGHSH and CDR2 LQKENI. J lost 6 bases, V lost 4 bases, and 9 bases had no gene match. This CDR3 region has 14 residues. The full variable domain, rest sourced from reference TRBV18 and TRBJ2-7, is NAGVMQNPRHLVRRRGQEARLRCSPMKGHSHVYWYRQLPEEGLKFMVYLQKENIIDESGMPKERFSAEFPKEGPSILRIQQVVRGDSAAYFCASSLTGVPLEQYFGPGTRLTVT.

This clone has just a few counts. The gene calls are TRBV27 and TRBJ2-1; TRBD2 matches at 10 bases. With 3 bases clipped from V and 11 bases from J, the junction kept 1 base outside the gene matches. The CDR3 is made up of 12 amino acids. The germline V gene encodes CDR1 MNHEY and CDR2 SMNVEV (reference sequence). The CDR3 coding sequence is TGTGCCAGCAGTTTCACTAGCGGGAAGCAGTTCTTC. Its protein product is CASSFTSGKQFF.

This chain connects TRBV5-6 to TRBJ2-4, with 9 nucleotides matching TRBD1. V was pared by 3 bases and J by 3 bases, with 13 bases of the junction left unmatched. The CDR3 totals 18 residues. Germline CDR1 reads SGHDT; CDR2 reads YYEEEE. DNA for the CDR3: TGTGCCAGCAGCTGGGACAGGGCCCGCTTTAGGGGCAAAAACATTCAGTACTTC. It specifies CASSWDRARFRGKNIQYF. The full variable domain, in which reference TRBV5-6 and TRBJ2-4 provide the parts outside the CDR3, is DAGVTQSPTHLIKTRGQQVTLRCSPKSGHDTVSWYQQALGQGPQFIFQYYEEEERQRGNFPDRFSGHQFPNYSSELNVNALLLGDSALYLCASSWDRARFRGKNIQYFGAGTRLSVL.

This clone has only one observation. This chain links TRBV11-2 with TRBJ2-5; D is possibly TRBD1 (5 bases). CDR3 length: 16 residues. V lost 2 bases to trimming and J lost 4 bases, with 17 bases between them. The germline V gene encodes CDR1 SGHAT and CDR2 FQNNGV. The CDR3 here is CASSLTLDSFGETQYF. CDR3 bases: TGTGCCAGCAGCTTAACCCTAGACAGTTTTGGAGAGACCCAGTACTTC.

V usage is TRBV7-6 and J usage is TRBJ1-1, with D possibly being TRBD1 (6 bases). CDR1 is SGHVS, CDR2 FNYEAQ, per germline. This CDR3 contains 14 residues. With 5 bases removed from V and 7 bases from J, the gap between germline ends came to 17 bases. Here the CDR3 DNA reads TGTGCCAGCAGCCCGAATAGGGGGTTTTTTGAAGCTTTCTTT. It translates to CASSPNRGFFEAFF.

The chain's CDR3 is CASSERQGGPYEQYF. The CDR3 DNA sequence: TGTGCCAGCAGTGAAAGGCAGGGGGGCCCCTACGAGCAGTACTTC. This chain links TRBV6-1 with TRBJ2-7; a possible D gene is TRBD1 (7 bases). The CDR3 consists of 15 residues. Trimming left V 2 bases short and J 2 bases short, with 13 bases between. CDR1 is MNHNS, CDR2 SASEGT, per germline.

The chain combines TRBV30 with TRBJ2-7; TRBD1 agrees at 7 bases. V gave up 2 bases and J gave up 4 bases; unmatched junction bases: 8. The CDR3 runs to 14 residues. The V gene's germline CDR1 is GTSNPN and CDR2 SVGIG (reference sequence). Written as DNA, the CDR3 is TGTGCCTGGAGTAGACAGGGTTGGGGGTACGAGCAGTACTTC. Translating gives CAWSRQGWGYEQYF.